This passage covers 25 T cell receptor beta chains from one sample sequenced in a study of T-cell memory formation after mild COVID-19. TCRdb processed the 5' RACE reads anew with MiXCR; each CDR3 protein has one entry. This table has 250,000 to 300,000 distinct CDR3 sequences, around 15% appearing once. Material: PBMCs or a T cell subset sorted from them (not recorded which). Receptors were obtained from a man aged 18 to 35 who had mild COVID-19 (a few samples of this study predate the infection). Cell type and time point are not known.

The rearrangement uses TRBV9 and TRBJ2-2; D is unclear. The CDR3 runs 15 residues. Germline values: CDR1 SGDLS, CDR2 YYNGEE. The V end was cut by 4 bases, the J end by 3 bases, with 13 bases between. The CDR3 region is CASSPERGYTGELFF. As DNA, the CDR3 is TGTGCCAGCAGCCCCGAGAGAGGTTACACCGGGGAGCTGTTTTTT.

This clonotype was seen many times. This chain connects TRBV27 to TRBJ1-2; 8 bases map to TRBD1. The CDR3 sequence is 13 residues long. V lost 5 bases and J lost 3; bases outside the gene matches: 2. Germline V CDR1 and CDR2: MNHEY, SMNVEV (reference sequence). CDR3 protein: CASSATGDYGYTF. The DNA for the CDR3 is TGTGCCAGCAGTGCGACAGGGGACTATGGCTACACCTTC.

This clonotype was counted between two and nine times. The CDR3 here is CASSLTGGNQPQHF. CDR3 DNA sequence: TGTGCCAGCAGCCTCACAGGGGGCAATCAGCCCCAGCATTTT. The rearrangement links TRBV7-9 to TRBJ1-5; 7 positions match TRBD1. The CDR3 runs 14 residues. After removal of 5 bases from V and 2 bases from J, the junction contained 3 bases not matched to a gene. Germline V gene data show CDR1 as SEHNR and CDR2 as FQNEAQ (reference sequence).

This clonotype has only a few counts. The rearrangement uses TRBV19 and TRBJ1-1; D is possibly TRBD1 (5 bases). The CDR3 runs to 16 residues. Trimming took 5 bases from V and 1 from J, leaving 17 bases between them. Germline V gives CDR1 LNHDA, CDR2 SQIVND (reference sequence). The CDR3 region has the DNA TGTGCCAGTAGTCCGGCCGGGGCACGGGCGAACACTGAAGCTTTCTTT. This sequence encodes CASSPAGARANTEAFF.

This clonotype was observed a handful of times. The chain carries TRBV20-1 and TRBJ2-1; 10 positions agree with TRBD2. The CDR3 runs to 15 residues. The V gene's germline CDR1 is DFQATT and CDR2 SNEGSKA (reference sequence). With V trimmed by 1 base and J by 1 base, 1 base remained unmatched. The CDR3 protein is CSARGTSGSYNEQFF. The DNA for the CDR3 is TGCAGTGCTAGAGGGACTAGCGGATCCTACAATGAGCAGTTCTTC.

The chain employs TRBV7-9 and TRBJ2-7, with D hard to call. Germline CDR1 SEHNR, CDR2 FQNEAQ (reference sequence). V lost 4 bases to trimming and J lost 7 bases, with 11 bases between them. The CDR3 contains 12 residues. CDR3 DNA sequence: TGTGCCAGCAGCTCCTCGGGTGGGGAGCAGTACGTC. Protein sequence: CASSSSGGEQYV.

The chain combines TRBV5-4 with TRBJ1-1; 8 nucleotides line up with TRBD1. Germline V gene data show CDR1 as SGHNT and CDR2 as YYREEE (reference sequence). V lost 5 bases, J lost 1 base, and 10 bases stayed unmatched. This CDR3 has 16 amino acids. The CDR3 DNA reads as TGTGCCAGCAGTTTCGGTTTCGACAGGGGGAACACTGAAGCTTTCTTT. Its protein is CASSFGFDRGNTEAFF.

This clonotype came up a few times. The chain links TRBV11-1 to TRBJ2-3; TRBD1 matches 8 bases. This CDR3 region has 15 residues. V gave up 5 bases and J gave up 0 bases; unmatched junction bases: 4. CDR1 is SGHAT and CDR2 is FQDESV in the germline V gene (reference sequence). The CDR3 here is CASSTRGHSTDTQYF. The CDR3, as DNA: TGTGCCAGCAGCACCAGGGGGCATAGCACAGATACGCAGTATTTT.

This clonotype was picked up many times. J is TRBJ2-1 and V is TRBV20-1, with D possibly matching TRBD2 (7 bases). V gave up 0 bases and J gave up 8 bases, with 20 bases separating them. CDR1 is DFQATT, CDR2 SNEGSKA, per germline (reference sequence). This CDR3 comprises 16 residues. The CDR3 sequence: CSAREGRGVSWDEQFF. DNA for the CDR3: TGCAGTGCTAGAGAGGGGAGGGGGGTCTCCTGGGATGAGCAGTTCTTC.

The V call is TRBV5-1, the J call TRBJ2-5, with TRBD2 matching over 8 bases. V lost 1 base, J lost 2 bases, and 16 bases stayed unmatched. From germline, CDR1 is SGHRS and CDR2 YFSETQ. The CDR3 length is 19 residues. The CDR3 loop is CASSLMGIGGGTYQETQYF. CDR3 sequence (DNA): TGCGCCAGCAGCTTGATGGGGATTGGCGGGGGGACCTATCAAGAGACCCAGTACTTC.

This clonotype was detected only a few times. CDR3 bases: TGCGCCAGCAGCTTGATTCCAGCGGGGGGGCCGGATACGCAGTATTTT. It yields the protein CASSLIPAGGPDTQYF. V usage is TRBV5-1 and J usage is TRBJ2-3; TRBD2 matches at 10 bases. CDR3 length: 16 residues. Germline CDR1 is SGHRS and CDR2 is YFSETQ. J lost 6 bases, V lost 1 base, and 8 bases had no gene match.

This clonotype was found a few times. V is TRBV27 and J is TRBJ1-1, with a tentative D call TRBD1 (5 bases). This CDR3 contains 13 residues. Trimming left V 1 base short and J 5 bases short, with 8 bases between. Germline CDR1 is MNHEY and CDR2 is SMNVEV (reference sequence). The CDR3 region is CASSLFRGTEAFF. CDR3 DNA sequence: TGTGCCAGCAGTTTATTTCGGGGGACTGAAGCTTTCTTT.

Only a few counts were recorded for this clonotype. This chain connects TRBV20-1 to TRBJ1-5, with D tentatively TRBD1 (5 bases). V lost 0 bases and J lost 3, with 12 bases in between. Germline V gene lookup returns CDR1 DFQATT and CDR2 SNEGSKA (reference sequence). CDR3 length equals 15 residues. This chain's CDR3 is CSARDRRALNQPQHF. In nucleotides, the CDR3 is TGCAGTGCTAGAGATCGCAGGGCCCTCAATCAGCCCCAGCATTTT.

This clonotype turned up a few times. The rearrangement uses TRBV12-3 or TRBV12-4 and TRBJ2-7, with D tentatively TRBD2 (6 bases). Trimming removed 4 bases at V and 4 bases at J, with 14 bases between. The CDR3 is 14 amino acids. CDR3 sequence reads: CASSSRVAGYEQYF. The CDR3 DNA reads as TGTGCCAGCAGTTCCAGGGTGGCGGGATACGAGCAGTACTTC.

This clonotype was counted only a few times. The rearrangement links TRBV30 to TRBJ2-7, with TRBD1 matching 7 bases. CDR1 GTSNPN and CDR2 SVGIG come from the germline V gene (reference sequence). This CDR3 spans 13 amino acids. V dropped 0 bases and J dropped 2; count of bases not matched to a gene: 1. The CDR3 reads CAWSVQGPYEQYF. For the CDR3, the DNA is TGTGCCTGGAGTGTACAGGGGCCCTACGAGCAGTACTTC.

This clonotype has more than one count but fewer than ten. The CDR3 nucleotides are TGTGCCAGCGCCACCACGTATGGCTACACCTTC. Translated, it gives CASATTYGYTF. The gene calls are TRBV12-3 or TRBV12-4 and TRBJ1-2; unclear D gene. This CDR3 contains 11 residues. The V gene lost 8 bases and the J gene lost 5 bases, with 9 bases spanning the gap.

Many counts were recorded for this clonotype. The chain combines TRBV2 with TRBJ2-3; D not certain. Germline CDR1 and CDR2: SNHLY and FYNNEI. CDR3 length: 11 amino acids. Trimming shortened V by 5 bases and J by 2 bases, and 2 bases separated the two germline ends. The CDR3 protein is CASSPTDTQYF. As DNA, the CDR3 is TGTGCCAGCAGTCCCACAGATACGCAGTATTTT.

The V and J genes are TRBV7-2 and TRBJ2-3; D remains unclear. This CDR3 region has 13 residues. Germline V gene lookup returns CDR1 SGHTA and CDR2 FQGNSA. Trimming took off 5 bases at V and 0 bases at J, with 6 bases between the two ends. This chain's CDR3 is CASSRISTDTQYF. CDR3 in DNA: TGTGCCAGCAGCCGAATTAGCACAGATACGCAGTATTTT.

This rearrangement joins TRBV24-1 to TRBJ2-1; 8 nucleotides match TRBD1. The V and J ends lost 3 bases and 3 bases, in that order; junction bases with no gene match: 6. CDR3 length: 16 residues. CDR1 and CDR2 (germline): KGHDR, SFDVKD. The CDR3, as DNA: TGTGCCACCAGTGATCCGACCGGGACAGGCTACAATGAGCAGTTCTTC. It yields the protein CATSDPTGTGYNEQFF.

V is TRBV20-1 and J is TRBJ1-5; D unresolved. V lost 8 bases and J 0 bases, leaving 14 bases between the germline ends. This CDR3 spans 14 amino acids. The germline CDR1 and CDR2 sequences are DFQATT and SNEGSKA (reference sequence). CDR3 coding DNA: TGCAGTACTAATACATCGATTAGCAATCAGCCCCAGCATTTT. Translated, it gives CSTNTSISNQPQHF.

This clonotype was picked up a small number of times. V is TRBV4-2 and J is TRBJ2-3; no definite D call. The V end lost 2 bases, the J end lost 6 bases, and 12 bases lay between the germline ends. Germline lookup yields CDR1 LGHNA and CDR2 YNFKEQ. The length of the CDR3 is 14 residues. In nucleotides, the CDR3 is TGTGCCAGCAGCCAAAGGGCCCCTGTTGATACGCAGTATTTT. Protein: CASSQRAPVDTQYF.

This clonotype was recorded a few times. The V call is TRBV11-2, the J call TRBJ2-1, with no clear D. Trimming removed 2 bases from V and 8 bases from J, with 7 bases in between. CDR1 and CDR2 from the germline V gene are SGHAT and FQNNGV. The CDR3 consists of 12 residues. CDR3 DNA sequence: TGTGCCAGCAGCTTACATGGGGATGAGCAGTTCTTC. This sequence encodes CASSLHGDEQFF.

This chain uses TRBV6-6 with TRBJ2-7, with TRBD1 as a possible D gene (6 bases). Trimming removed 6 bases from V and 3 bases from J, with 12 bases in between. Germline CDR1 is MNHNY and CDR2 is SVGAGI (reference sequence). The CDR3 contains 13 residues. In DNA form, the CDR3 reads TGTGCCAGCAGGGACAGCCTAAACTACGAGCAGTACGTC. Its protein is CASRDSLNYEQYV.

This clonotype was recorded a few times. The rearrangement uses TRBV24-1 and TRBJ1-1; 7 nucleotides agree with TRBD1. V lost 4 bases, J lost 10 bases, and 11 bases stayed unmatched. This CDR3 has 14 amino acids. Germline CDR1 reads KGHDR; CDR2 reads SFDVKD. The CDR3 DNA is TGTGCCACCAGTGACCACATGACAGGGAAGGGAGCTTTCTTT. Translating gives CATSDHMTGKGAFF.

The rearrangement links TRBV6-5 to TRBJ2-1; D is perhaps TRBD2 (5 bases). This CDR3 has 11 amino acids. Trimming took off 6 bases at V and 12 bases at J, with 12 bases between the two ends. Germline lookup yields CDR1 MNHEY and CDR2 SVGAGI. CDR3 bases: TGTGCCAGCAGCCTCGGGGATTGGCAGTTCTTC. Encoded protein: CASSLGDWQFF.